This T cell receptor beta chain was observed in a study of T cells in Graves' hyperthyroidism and ophthalmopathy. Germline V CDR1 and CDR2: SGHTA, FQGNSA. Trimming removed 2 bases from V and 5 bases from J, with 7 bases in between. This CDR3 comprises 13 residues. This clonotype was observed at least ten times. RNA transcripts gave rise to amplified TCR beta CDR3 regions. Carried out on the TCR CDR3, a first-round RT-PCR used the HTBI primer set. Each CDR3 protein gets one entry after TCRdb re-called the multiplex PCR reads with MiXCR. The top ten hold about 11% of the sample, which has about 480,000 distinct CDR3 sequences, roughly 25% seen once.

The rearrangement uses TRBV7-2 and TRBJ2-4, with D perhaps given as TRBD1 or TRBD2 (5 bases each). Sequencing was performed on blood. The sequence was collected from a woman aged 25 to 39 with Graves' ophthalmopathy. The CDR3 coding sequence is TGTGCCAGCAGCTTACGAGGGGAAAACATTCAGTACTTC. Translating it yields CASSLRGENIQYF.